This section outlines one T cell receptor beta chain sequence together with its context. Only in-frame clones appear in the TCRdb table, and some are missing; sequencing was by immunoSEQ multiplex PCR. The sample lists some 65,000 clones; 80% to 90% were seen once. These data are taken from a study of siplizumab effects on memory and regulatory T cells. With 2 bases clipped from V and 4 bases from J, the junction kept 12 bases outside the gene matches. The CDR3 consists of 17 residues. Germline values: CDR1 LGHNA, CDR2 YSLEER. The receptor was isolated from a human donor in good health. The specimen sequenced was Tregs sorted from blood. The chain couples TRBV4-3 to TRBJ2-5, with 8 bases lining up with TRBD2. CDR3 coding DNA: TGCGCCAGCAGCCAATTCGTTGGGCTAGCGGGCGGAGAGACCCAGTACTTC. Protein sequence: CASSQFVGLAGGETQYF.